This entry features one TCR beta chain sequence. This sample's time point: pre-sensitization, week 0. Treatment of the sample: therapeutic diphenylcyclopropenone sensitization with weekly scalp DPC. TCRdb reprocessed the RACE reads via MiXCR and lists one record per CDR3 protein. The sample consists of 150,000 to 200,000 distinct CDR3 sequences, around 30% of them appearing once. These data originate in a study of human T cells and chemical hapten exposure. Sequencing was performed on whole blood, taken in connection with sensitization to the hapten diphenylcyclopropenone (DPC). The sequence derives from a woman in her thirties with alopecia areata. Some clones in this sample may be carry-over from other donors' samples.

CDR3 sequence reads: CASSLWTSGRSMDTQYF. The CDR3, as DNA: TGTGCCAGCAGTTTATGGACTAGCGGGAGGTCAATGGATACGCAGTATTTT. The rearrangement uses TRBV28 and TRBJ2-3; 13 bases agree with TRBD2. CDR1 is MDHEN, CDR2 SYDVKM, per germline. V shed 0 bases, J shed 6 bases, and the junction held 6 bases outside the gene matches. The CDR3 spans 17 residues.